This T cell receptor beta chain was sequenced for a study of blood T cell repertoires in COVID-19. Study-level information: Specimens from acute and convalescent COVID-19 originated in the United States, Italy and Spain.

V lost 7 bases and J 1 base, leaving 16 bases between the germline ends. The CDR3 is made up of 15 amino acids. Germline CDR1 reads SNHLY; CDR2 reads FYNNEI. Per the authors' pipeline: Amplification of reference gene primers provided the estimated nucleated cell counts. Profiled with immunoSEQ multiplex PCR; TCRdb holds only in-frame clones, not every one. That table gives V, J and clone size, and the DNA gave D and trimming. In the table there are 300,000 or so clones, 65% to 85% of which are singletons. This clonotype originated in a woman aged 45-60 years with acute or convalescent COVID-19. This chain links TRBV2 with TRBJ1-1, with TRBD1 as a possible D gene (6 bases). The sequencing input was peripheral blood. The CDR3 protein is CASTLRGTPNTEAFF. Written as DNA, the CDR3 is TGTGCCAGCACCCTGAGGGGGACACCGAACACTGAAGCTTTCTTT.